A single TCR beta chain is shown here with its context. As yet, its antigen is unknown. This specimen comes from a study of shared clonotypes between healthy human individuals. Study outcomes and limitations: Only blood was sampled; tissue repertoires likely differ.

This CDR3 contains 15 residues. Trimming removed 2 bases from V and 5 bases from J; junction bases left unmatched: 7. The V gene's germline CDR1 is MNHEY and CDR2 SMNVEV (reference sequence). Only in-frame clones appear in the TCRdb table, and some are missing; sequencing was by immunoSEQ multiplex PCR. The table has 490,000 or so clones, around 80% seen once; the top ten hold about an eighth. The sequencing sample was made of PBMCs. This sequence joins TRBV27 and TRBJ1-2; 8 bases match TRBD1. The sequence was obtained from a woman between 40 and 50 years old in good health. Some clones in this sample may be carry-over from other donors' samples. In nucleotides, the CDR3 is TGTGCCAGCAGTTTAACACAGGGGGTTGGGTATGGCTACACCTTC. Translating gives CASSLTQGVGYGYTF.